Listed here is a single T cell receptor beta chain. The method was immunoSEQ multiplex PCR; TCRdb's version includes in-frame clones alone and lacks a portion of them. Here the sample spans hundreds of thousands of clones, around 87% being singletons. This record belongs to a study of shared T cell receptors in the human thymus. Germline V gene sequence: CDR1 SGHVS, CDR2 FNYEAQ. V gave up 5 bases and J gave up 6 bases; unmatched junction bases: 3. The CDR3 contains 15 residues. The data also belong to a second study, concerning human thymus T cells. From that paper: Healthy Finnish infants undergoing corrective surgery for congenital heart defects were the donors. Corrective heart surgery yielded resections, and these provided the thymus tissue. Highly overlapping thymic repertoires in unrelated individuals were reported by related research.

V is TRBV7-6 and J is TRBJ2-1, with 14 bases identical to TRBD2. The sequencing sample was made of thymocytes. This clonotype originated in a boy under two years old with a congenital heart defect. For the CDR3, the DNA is TGTGCCAGCAGCGATGGACTAGCGGGAGGCAATGAGCAGTTCTTC. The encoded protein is CASSDGLAGGNEQFF.